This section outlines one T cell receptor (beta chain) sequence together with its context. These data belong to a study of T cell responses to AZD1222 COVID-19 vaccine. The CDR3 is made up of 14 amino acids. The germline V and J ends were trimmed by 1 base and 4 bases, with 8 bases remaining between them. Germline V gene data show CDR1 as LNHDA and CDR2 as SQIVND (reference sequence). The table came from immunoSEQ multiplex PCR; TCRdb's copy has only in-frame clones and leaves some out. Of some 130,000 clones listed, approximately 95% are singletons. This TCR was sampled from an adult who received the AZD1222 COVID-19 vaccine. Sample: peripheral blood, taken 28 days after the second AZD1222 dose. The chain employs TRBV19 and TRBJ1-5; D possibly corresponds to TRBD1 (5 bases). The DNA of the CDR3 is TGTGCCAGTAGTATAGGACAGCGAAATCAGCCCCAGCATTTT. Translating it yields CASSIGQRNQPQHF.